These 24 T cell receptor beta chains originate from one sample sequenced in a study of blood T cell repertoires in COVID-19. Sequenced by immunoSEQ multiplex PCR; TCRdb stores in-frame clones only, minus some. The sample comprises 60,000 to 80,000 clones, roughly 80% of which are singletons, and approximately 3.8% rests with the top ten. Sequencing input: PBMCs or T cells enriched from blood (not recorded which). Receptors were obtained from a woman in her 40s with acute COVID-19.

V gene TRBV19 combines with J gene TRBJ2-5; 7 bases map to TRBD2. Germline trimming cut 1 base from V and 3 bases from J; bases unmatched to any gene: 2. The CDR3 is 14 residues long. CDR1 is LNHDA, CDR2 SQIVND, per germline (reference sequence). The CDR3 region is CASSIGRGKETQYF. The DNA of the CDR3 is TGTGCCAGTAGTATAGGGCGGGGGAAAGAGACCCAGTACTTC.

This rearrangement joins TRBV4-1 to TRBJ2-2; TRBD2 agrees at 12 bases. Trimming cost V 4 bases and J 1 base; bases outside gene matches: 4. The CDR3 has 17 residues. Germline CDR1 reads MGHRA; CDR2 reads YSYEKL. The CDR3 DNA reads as TGCGCCAGCAGCCGACTAGCGGGGGCCTTGAACACCGGGGAGCTGTTTTTT. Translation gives CASSRLAGALNTGELFF.

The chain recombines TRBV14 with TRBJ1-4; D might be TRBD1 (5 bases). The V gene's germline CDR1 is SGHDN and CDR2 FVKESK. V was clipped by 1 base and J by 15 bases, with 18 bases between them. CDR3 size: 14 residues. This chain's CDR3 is CASSQGGGGSPLFF. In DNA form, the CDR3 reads TGTGCCAGCAGCCAAGGGGGCGGAGGGAGTCCGTTGTTTTTT.

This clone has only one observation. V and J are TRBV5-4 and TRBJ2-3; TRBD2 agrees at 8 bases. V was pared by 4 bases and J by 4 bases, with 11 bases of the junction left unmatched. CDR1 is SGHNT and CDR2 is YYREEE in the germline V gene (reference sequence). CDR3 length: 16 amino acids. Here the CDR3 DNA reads TGTGCCAGCAGCCGGGAGGGCAGGGAGGGGGCAGATACGCAGTATTTT. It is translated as CASSREGREGADTQYF.

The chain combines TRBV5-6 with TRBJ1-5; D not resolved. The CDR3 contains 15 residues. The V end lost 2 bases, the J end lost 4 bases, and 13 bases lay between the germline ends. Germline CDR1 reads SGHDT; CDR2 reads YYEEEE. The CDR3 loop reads CASSFGYRPNQPQHF. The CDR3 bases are TGTGCCAGCAGCTTCGGCTACAGACCAAATCAGCCCCAGCATTTT. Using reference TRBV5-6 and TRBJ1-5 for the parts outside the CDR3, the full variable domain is DAGVTQSPTHLIKTRGQQVTLRCSPKSGHDTVSWYQQALGQGPQFIFQYYEEEERQRGNFPDRFSGHQFPNYSSELNVNALLLGDSALYLCASSFGYRPNQPQHFGDGTRLSIL.

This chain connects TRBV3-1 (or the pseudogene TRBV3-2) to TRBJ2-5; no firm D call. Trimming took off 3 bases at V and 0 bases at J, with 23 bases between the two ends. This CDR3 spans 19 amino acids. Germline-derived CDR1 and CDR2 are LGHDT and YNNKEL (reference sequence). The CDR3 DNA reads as TGTGCCAGCAGCCACCGTGGGCCTTACTCGAACCGGTACCAAGAGACCCAGTACTTC. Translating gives CASSHRGPYSNRYQETQYF.

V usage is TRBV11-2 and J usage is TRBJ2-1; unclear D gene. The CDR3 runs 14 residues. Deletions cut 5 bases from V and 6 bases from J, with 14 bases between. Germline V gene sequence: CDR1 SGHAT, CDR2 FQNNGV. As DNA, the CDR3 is TGTGCCAGCAGCCCCACCCGAGTCCTCAATGAGCAGTTCTTC. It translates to CASSPTRVLNEQFF.

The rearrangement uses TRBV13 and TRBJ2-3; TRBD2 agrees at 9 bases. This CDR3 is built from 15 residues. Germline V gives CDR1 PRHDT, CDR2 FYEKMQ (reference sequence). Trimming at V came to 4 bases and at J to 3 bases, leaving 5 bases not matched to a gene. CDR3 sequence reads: CASSSGLAGTDTQYF. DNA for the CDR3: TGTGCCAGCAGCTCGGGACTAGCTGGGACAGATACGCAGTATTTT.

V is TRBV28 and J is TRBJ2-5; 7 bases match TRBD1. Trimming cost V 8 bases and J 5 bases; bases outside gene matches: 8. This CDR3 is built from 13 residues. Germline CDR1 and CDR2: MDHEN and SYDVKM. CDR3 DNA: TGTGCCAGCGGCATACAGGGGCGGGAGACCCAGTACTTC. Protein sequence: CASGIQGRETQYF.

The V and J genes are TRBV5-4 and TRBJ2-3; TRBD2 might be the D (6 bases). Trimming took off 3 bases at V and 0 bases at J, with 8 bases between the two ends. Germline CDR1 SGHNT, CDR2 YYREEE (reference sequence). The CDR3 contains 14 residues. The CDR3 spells CASSSRGSTDTQYF. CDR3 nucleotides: TGTGCCAGCAGCTCGCGGGGAAGCACAGATACGCAGTATTTT.

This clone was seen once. In DNA, the CDR3 is TGTGCCAGCAGCCTGGGACAGGGGCTTGCCTACGAGCAGTACTTC. This gives the protein CASSLGQGLAYEQYF. The chain uses TRBV5-6 and TRBJ2-7; 10 bases are shared with TRBD1. The CDR3 is made up of 15 amino acids. Germline V gene lookup returns CDR1 SGHDT and CDR2 YYEEEE. The V and J ends lost 4 bases and 2 bases, in that order; junction bases with no gene match: 6.

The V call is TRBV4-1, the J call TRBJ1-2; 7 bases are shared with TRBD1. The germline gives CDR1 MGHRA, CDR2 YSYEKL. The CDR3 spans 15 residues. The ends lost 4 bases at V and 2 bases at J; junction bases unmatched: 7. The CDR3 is CASSPYGTANYGYTF. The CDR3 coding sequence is TGCGCCAGCAGCCCCTACGGGACAGCCAACTATGGCTACACCTTC.

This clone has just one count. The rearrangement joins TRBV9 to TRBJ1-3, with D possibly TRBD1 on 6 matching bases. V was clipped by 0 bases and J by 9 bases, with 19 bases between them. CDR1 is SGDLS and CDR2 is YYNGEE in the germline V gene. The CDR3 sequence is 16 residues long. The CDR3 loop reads CASSVARTATGGTIYF. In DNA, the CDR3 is TGTGCCAGCAGCGTAGCTAGGACAGCGACGGGTGGCACCATATATTTT.

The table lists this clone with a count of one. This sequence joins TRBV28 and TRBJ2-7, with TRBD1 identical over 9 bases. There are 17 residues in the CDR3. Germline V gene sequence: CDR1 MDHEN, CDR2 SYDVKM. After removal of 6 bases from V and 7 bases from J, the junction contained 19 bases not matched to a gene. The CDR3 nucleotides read TGTGCCAGCAGCCCCGCCCTGGGGACAGGGATCCTCTGGGAGCAGTACGTC. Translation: CASSPALGTGILWEQYV.

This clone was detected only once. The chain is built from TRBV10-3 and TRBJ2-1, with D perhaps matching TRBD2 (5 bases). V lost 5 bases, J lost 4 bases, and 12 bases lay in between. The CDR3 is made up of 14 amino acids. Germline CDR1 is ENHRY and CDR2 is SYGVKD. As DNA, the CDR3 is TGTGCCATCAGTATAACGGAGGTTTACAATGAGCAGTTCTTC. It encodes CAISITEVYNEQFF.

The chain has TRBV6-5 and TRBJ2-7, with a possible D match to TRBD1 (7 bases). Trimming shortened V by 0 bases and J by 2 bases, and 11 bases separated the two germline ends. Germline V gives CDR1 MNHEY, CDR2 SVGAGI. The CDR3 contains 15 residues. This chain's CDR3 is CASSYSEGAPYEQYF. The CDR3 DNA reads TGTGCCAGCAGTTACTCGGAGGGGGCACCCTACGAGCAGTACTTC.

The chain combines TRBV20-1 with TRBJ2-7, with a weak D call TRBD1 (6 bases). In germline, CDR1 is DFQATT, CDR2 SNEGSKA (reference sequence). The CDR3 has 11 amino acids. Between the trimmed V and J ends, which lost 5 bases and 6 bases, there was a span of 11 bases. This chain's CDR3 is CSAYRDVEQYV. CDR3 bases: TGCAGTGCTTACAGGGATGTCGAGCAGTACGTC.

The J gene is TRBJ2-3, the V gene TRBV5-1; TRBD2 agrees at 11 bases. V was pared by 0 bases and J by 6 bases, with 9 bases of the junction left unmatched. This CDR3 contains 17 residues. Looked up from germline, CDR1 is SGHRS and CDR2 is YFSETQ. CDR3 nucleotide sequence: TGCGCCAGCAGCTTGGCGGGACTAGCGGAGGGGGTGGATACGCAGTATTTT. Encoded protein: CASSLAGLAEGVDTQYF. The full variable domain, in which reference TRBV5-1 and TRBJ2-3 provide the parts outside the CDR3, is KAGVTQTPRYLIKTRGQQVTLSCSPISGHRSVSWYQQTPGQGLQFLFEYFSETQRNKGNFPGRFSGRQFSNSRSEMNVSTLELGDSALYLCASSLAGLAEGVDTQYFGPGTRLTVL.

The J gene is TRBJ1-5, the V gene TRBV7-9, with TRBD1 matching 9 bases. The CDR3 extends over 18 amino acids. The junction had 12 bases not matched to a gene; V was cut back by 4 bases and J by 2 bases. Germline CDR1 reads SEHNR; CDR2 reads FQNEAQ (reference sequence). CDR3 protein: CASSSEEQGALGNQPQHF. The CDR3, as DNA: TGTGCCAGCAGCTCCGAGGAACAGGGGGCGCTGGGCAATCAGCCCCAGCATTTT.

CDR3 sequence: CASSQSNTVQETQYF. DNA of the CDR3: TGCGCCAGCAGCCAATCGAACACAGTACAAGAGACCCAGTACTTC. The J gene is TRBJ2-5, the V gene TRBV4-1; D gene ambiguous. Trimming cost V 2 bases and J 2 bases, with 12 bases left between them. The CDR3 runs 15 residues. CDR1 is MGHRA, CDR2 YSYEKL, per germline.

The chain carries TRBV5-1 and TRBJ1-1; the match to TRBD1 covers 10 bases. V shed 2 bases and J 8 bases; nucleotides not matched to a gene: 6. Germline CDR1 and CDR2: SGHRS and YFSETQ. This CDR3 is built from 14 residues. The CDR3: CASSFTLGQGEAFF. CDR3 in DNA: TGCGCCAGCAGCTTTACCCTGGGACAGGGGGAAGCTTTCTTT.

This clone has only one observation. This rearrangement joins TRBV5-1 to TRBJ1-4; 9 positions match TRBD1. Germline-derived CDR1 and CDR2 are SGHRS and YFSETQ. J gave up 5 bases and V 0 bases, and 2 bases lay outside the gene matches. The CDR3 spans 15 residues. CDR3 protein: CASSLAGTGNEKLFF. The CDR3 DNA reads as TGCGCCAGCAGCTTGGCAGGGACAGGGAATGAAAAACTGTTTTTT.

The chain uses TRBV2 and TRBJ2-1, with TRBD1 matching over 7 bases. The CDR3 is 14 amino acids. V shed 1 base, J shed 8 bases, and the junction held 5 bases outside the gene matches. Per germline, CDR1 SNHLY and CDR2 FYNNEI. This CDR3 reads CASSEGVTGDEQFF. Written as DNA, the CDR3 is TGTGCCAGCAGTGAAGGGGTCACAGGGGATGAGCAGTTCTTC. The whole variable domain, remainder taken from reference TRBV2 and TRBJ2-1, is EPEVTQTPSHQVTQMGQEVILRCVPISNHLYFYWYRQILGQKVEFLVSFYNNEISEKSEIFDDQFSVERPDGSNFTLKIRSTKLEDSAMYFCASSEGVTGDEQFFGPGTRLTVL.

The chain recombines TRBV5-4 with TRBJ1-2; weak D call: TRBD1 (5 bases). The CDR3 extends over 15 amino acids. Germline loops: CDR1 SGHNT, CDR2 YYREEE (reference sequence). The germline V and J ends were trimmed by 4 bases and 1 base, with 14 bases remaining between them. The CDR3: CASSPPRGLNYGYTF. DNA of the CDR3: TGTGCCAGCAGCCCCCCAAGGGGCCTTAACTATGGCTACACCTTC.